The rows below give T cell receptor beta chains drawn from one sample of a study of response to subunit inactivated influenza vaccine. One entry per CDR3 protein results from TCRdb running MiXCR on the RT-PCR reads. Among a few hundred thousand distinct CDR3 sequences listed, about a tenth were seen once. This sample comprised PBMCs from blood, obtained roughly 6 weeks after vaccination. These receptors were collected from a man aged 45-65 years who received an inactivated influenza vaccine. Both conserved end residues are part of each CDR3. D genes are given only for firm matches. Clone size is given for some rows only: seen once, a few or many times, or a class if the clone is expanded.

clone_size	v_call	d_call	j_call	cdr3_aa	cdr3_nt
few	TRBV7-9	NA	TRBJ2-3	CASSVSRQVLFADTQYF	TGTGCCAGCAGCGTGAGTCGACAGGTTCTGTTTGCAGATACGCAGTATTTT
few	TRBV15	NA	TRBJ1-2	CATSSGAGLSGGYTF	TGTGCCACCAGCAGCGGGGCAGGGCTTTCTGGAGGCTACACCTTC
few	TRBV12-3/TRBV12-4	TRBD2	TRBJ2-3	CASRLAGGRDTQYF	TGTGCCAGTCGATTAGCGGGGGGGAGAGATACGCAGTATTTT
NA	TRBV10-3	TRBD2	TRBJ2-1	CAISEIEFRTRQNEQFF	TGTGCCATCAGTGAGATAGAATTTCGGACTAGGCAGAATGAGCAGTTCTTC
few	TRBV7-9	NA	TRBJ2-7	CASSFPGTLDYEQYF	TGTGCCAGCAGCTTCCCCGGGACCTTGGATTACGAGCAGTACTTC
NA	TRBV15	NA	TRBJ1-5	CATSRDPLGAAMVDSNQPQHF	TGTGCCACCAGCAGAGATCCATTAGGGGCCGCGATGGTCGATAGCAATCAGCCCCAGCATTTT
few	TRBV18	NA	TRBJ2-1	CASSSAGTSGNEQFF	TGTGCCAGCTCATCAGCCGGGACTTCCGGCAATGAGCAGTTCTTC
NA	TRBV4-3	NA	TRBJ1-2	CASSQALGDPGTYGYTF	TGCGCCAGCAGCCAAGCTTTGGGGGATCCAGGGACCTATGGCTACACCTTC
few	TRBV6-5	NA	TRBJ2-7	CASSYSILGRNEQYF	TGTGCCAGCAGTTACTCGATCCTGGGGCGCAACGAGCAGTACTTC
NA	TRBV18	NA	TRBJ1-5	CASSTGFDQPQHF	TGTGCCAGCTCCACAGGGTTCGATCAGCCCCAGCATTTT
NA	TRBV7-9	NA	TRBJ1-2	CASSLPRANYGYTF	TGTGCCAGCAGCTTACCTAGGGCCAACTATGGCTACACCTTC
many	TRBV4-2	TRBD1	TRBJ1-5	CASSQDRVSQPQHF	TGTGCCAGCAGCCAGGACAGGGTATCTCAGCCCCAGCATTTT
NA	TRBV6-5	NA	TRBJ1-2	CASSREPGGYTF	TGTGCCAGCAGCCGGGAACCGGGAGGCTACACCTTC
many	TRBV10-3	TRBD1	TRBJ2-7	CAISRTGSYEQYF	TGTGCCATCAGCAGGACAGGTTCCTACGAGCAGTACTTC
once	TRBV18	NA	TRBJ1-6	CASSPRGGQDSPLHF	TGTGCCAGCTCACCACGGGGGGGGCAGGATTCACCCCTCCACTTT